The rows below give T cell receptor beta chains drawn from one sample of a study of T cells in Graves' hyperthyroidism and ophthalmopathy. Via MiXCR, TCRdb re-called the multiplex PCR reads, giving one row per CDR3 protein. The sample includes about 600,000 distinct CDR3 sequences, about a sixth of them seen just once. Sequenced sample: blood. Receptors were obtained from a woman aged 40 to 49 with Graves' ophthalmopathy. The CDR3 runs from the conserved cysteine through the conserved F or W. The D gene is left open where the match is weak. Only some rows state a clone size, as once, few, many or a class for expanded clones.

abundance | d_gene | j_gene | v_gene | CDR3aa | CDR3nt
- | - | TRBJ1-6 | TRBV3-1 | CASSQYPLGLDQLNNSPLHF | TGTGCCAGCAGCCAATACCCGCTGGGGTTAGATCAGCTGAATAATTCACCCCTCCACTTT
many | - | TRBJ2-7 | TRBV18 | CASSPGTVNYEQYF | TGTGCCAGCTCTCCTGGGACGGTAAACTACGAGCAGTACTTC
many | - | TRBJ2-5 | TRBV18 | CASSPPGSQETQYF | TGTGCCAGCTCACCACCAGGCAGTCAAGAGACCCAGTACTTC
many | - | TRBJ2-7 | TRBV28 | CASSQGTTRGEQYF | TGTGCCAGCAGTCAGGGGACAACCCGGGGCGAGCAGTACTTC
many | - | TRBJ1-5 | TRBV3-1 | CASSHGTVSNQPQHF | TGTGCCAGCAGCCACGGGACTGTTAGCAATCAGCCCCAGCATTTT
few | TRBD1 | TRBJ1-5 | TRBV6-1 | CASRRRQGIENQPQHF | TGTGCCAGCCGGCGGAGACAGGGCATAGAGAATCAGCCCCAGCATTTT
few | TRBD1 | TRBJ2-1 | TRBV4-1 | CASSPIDRVNEQFF | TGCGCCAGCAGCCCAATAGACAGGGTTAATGAGCAGTTCTTC
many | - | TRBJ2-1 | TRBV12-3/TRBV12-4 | CASSLGEGVVYEQFF | TGTGCCAGCAGTTTAGGCGAGGGAGTGGTTTATGAGCAGTTCTTC
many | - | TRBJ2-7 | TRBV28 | CASSPSSVSYEQYF | TGTGCCAGCAGCCCCAGCAGTGTGTCCTACGAGCAGTACTTC
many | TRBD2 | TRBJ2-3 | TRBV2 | CASRGRAGGGDTQYF | TGTGCCAGCAGGGGCAGAGCGGGAGGAGGAGATACGCAGTATTTT
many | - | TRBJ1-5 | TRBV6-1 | CASRASGKSNQPQHF | TGTGCCAGCAGAGCTTCAGGGAAAAGCAATCAGCCCCAGCATTTT
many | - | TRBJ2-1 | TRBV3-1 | CASSRTYTEGNEQFF | TGTGCCAGCAGCAGGACGTATACTGAAGGCAATGAGCAGTTCTTC
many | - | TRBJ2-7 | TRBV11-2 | CASSLTLGEQYF | TGTGCCAGCAGCTTGACCCTTGGAGAGCAGTACTTC
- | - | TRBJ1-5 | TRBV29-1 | CSVAFGGSNQPQHF | TGCAGCGTTGCATTTGGGGGCTCCAATCAGCCCCAGCATTTT
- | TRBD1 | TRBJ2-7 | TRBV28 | CASSLGQIIYYEQYF | TGTGCCAGCAGCCTGGGACAGATTATATACTACGAGCAGTACTTC
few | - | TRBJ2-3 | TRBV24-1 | CATSFGGTQYF | TGTGCCACCAGCTTTGGGGGTACGCAGTATTTT